The 14 T cell receptor beta chains below all came from one sample that was sequenced in a study of blood T cell repertoires in COVID-19. The protocol was immunoSEQ multiplex PCR, while the TCRdb copy is restricted to in-frame clones and leaves out a portion. The table lists approximately 230,000 clones, more than 85% of them singletons. Sequencing was carried out using PBMCs or T cells enriched from blood (not recorded which). The receptor source for this set is a woman in her 30s who had recovered from COVID-19.

This clone was picked up a small number of times. The genes are TRBV5-1 and TRBJ2-1; TRBD2 matches 12 bases. Unmatched junction bases numbered 8, after V lost 4 bases and J lost 6 bases. The CDR3 consists of 16 residues. From germline, CDR1 is SGHRS and CDR2 YFSETQ. The DNA for the CDR3 is TGCGCCAGCAGCGATACTAGCGGGAGGAATTTCAATGAGCAGTTCTTC. Amino acids: CASSDTSGRNFNEQFF.

The chain uses TRBV4-2 and TRBJ2-1; 8 positions agree with TRBD2. This CDR3 is 17 amino acids long. Germline CDR1 reads LGHNA; CDR2 reads YNFKEQ. Losses at the gene ends were 0 bases for V and 8 bases for J; bases not matched to a gene: 12. The chain's CDR3 is CASSQDPRTSLRHEQFF. The CDR3, as DNA: TGTGCCAGCAGCCAAGATCCCCGGACTAGCCTTCGCCATGAGCAGTTCTTC.

This clone was seen just once. The chain has TRBV18 and TRBJ1-5, with TRBD1 identical over 12 bases. V was pared by 5 bases and J by 6 bases, with 5 bases of the junction left unmatched. The CDR3 runs 15 residues. CDR1 and CDR2 (germline): KGHSH, LQKENI. The CDR3 coding sequence is TGTGCCAGCTCAGGGGGACAGGGGGCTGGTCAGCCCCAGCATTTT. It encodes CASSGGQGAGQPQHF.

This clone was seen a few times. The genes are TRBV7-9 and TRBJ2-1; the match to TRBD2 covers 7 bases. The V and J ends lost 5 bases and 9 bases, in that order; junction bases with no gene match: 13. The CDR3 covers 15 residues. Germline values: CDR1 SEHNR, CDR2 FQNEAQ (reference sequence). The CDR3 loop is CASSPPRGRAGEQFF. The CDR3 region has the DNA TGTGCCAGCAGCCCCCCCCGCGGGAGAGCGGGTGAGCAGTTCTTC.

The gene calls are TRBV5-8 and TRBJ1-2; a weak D match, TRBD1 (6 bases). Germline V gene lookup returns CDR1 SGHTS and CDR2 YDEGEE. This CDR3 comprises 11 residues. The V end lost 1 base, the J end lost 10 bases, and 8 bases lay between the germline ends. As DNA, the CDR3 is TGTGCCAGCAGCTTGTACAGGGACTACACCTTC. It encodes CASSLYRDYTF.

The genes are TRBV2 and TRBJ2-1; 7 bases fit TRBD2. The CDR3 contains 16 residues. Germline V gene lookup returns CDR1 SNHLY and CDR2 FYNNEI. V shed 5 bases and J 3 bases; nucleotides not matched to a gene: 10. The CDR3, as DNA: TGTGCCAGCAGTCCTAGGTCTAGCGGAGTCTACAATGAGCAGTTCTTC. Its translation is CASSPRSSGVYNEQFF.

The chain is built from TRBV5-4 and TRBJ2-2; TRBD2 agrees at 8 bases. CDR3 length: 16 residues. V shed 0 bases and J 2 bases; nucleotides not matched to a gene: 3. The germline CDR1 and CDR2 sequences are SGHNT and YYREEE (reference sequence). CDR3 amino acids: CASSLDSGRNTGELFF. CDR3 nucleotide sequence: TGTGCCAGCAGCTTGGACAGCGGGAGAAACACCGGGGAGCTGTTTTTT. Full variable domain (remainder filled in from reference TRBV5-4 and TRBJ2-2): ETGVTQSPTHLIKTRGQQVTLRCSSQSGHNTVSWYQQALGQGPQFIFQYYREEENGRGNFPPRFSGLQFPNYSSELNVNALELDDSALYLCASSLDSGRNTGELFFGEGSRLTVL.

This chain connects TRBV6-5 to TRBJ1-1; possible D gene TRBD1, 6 bases. The V gene lost 4 bases and the J gene lost 3 bases, with 15 bases spanning the gap. CDR3 length equals 15 residues. Germline CDR1 MNHEY, CDR2 SVGAGI. Here the CDR3 DNA reads TGTGCCAGCAGTTCCAGAGGACAGATTTACACTGAAGCTTTCTTT. It specifies CASSSRGQIYTEAFF.

This clone has just one count. The CDR3 region is CASSQSDALHRAANYGYTF. As DNA, the CDR3 is TGCGCCAGCAGTCAATCGGATGCGTTACACAGGGCAGCTAACTATGGCTACACCTTC. The chain is built from TRBV23-1 and TRBJ1-2; possibly TRBD1 for D (6 bases). TRBV23-1 is an ORF for which the function is uncertain. The CDR3 is 19 amino acids. Trimming took 0 bases from V and 0 from J, leaving 20 bases between them.

This chain uses TRBV27 with TRBJ2-7, with a weak D call TRBD2 (6 bases). Germline V gene lookup returns CDR1 MNHEY and CDR2 SMNVEV (reference sequence). V shed 7 bases and J shed 2 bases, with 15 bases lying between them. The CDR3 runs 14 residues. As DNA, the CDR3 is TGTGCCAGCAAGGGAGGTGGGAGGACCTACGAGCAGTACTTC. It codes for CASKGGGRTYEQYF.

The rearrangement uses TRBV27 and TRBJ1-1; D gene uncertain. The CDR3 has 13 amino acids. Trimming took 5 bases from V and 1 from J, leaving 8 bases between them. Germline CDR1 MNHEY, CDR2 SMNVEV (reference sequence). CDR3 sequence reads: CASSPGRNTEAFF. Here the CDR3 DNA reads TGTGCCAGCAGTCCTGGGAGGAACACTGAAGCTTTCTTT.

The genes are TRBV4-1 and TRBJ2-7, with 10 bases lining up with TRBD2. There are 15 residues in the CDR3. Losses at the gene ends were 4 bases for V and 1 base for J; bases not matched to a gene: 4. Looked up from germline, CDR1 is MGHRA and CDR2 is YSYEKL. The CDR3 here is CASSRQAGGSYEQYF. CDR3 coding DNA: TGCGCCAGCAGCCGTCAAGCGGGAGGGTCCTACGAGCAGTACTTC.

The chain carries TRBV27 and TRBJ1-2; 7 nucleotides match TRBD1. CDR1 is MNHEY, CDR2 SMNVEV, per germline (reference sequence). V lost 5 bases, J lost 3 bases, and 6 bases stayed unmatched. The CDR3 covers 14 residues. This CDR3 reads CASSLVGQDYGYTF. The CDR3 DNA reads as TGTGCCAGCAGTCTTGTAGGACAGGACTATGGCTACACCTTC.

This rearrangement joins TRBV10-3 to TRBJ2-3; 11 positions match TRBD2. The CDR3 sequence is 14 residues long. CDR1 ENHRY and CDR2 SYGVKD come from the germline V gene. J was trimmed by 1 base and V by 6 bases; bases with no gene match: 0. The CDR3 sequence: CAIRLAGGTDTQYF. The DNA of the CDR3 is TGTGCCATCAGACTAGCGGGAGGCACAGATACGCAGTATTTT.